This TCR beta chain was retrieved from a study of cytomegalovirus exposure and HLA in healthy donors. Points from the study as a whole: After further analysis at a later stage, around 17,000 TCR beta sequences were associated with HLA alleles at 0.05 false discovery rate. Researchers reported from a later analysis that most CMV-associated TCR beta chains appeared HLA-restricted. Altogether, 160 or so TCR beta chains were recorded as cytomegalovirus-associated.

The CDR3 has 12 amino acids. In germline, CDR1 is SNHLY, CDR2 FYNNEI. PCR primers comprised 60 Vbeta and 13 Jbeta primers. Sequenced by immunoSEQ multiplex PCR; TCRdb stores in-frame clones only, minus some. The data show roughly 130,000 clones, over 80% seen once. Of note for this clone: The antigen is undetermined.

This chain joins TRBV2 and TRBJ2-5, with TRBD2 matching 7 bases. The J call may be in error: the DNA end matches TRBJ2-7 better. Specimen: PBMCs. The TCR was taken from a man aged 30-40 years in good health and CMV-seronegative. CDR3 bases: TGTGCCAGCAACGGGGGGAACTACGAGCAGTACTTC. Its translation is CASNGGNYEQYF.